This T cell receptor (beta chain) was captured by sequencing in a study of vaccination and CD4 T cells after COVID-19. Study conclusions and caveats: Reactive clonotype counts went from median roughly 19 after infection to a few dozen after vaccination, nonsignificantly.

Germline assignment: CDR1 LGHNA and CDR2 YNFKEQ. V lost 6 bases and J lost 4, with 9 bases in between. CDR3 size: 12 residues. As for treatment: approximately 10-day PBMC culture with coronavirus spike peptide pools or control peptides (ViraFEST assay). Cultured CD4+ T cells had their DNA profiled by the Oncomine TCR Beta short-read assay. From the PCR reads, TCRdb called clonotypes with MiXCR, one entry per CDR3 protein. This table holds approximately 11,000 distinct CDR3 sequences, around 30% found once. In regard to this clonotype: Its antigen is as yet unknown.

The rearrangement joins TRBV4-2 to TRBJ1-1, with TRBD1 as a possible D gene (5 bases). The clonotype comes from a human donor who had recovered from COVID-19. Sequences were obtained from CD4+ T cells from blood, cultured in vitro. CDR3 nucleotide sequence: TGTGCCAGCAGAGGGGTATCCACTGAAGCTTTCTTT. Protein product: CASRGVSTEAFF.